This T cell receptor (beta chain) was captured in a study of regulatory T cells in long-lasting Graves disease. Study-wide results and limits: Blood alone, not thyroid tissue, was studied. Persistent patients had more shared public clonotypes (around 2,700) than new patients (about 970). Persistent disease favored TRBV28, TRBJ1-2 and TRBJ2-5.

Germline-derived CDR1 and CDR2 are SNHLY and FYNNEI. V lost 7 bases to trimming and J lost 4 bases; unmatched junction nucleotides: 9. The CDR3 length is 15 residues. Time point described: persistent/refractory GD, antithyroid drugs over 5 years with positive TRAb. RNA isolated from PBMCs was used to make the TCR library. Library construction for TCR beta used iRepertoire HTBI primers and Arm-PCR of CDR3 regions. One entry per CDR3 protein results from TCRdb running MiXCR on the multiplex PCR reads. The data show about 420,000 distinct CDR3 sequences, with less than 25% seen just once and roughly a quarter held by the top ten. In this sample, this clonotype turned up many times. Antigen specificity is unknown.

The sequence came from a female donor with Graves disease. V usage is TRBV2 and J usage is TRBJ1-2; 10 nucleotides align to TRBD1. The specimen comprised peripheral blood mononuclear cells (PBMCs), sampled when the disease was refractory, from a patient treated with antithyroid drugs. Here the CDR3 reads CASTLRTGGTYGYTF. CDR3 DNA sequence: TGTGCCAGCACCCTAAGGACAGGGGGGACCTATGGCTACACCTTC.